This TCR beta chain was identified in a study of blood T cell repertoires in COVID-19. Across the study: The United States, Italy and Spain supplied acute and convalescent COVID-19 samples. PBMCs, B-cell-depleted T cells, or T cells provided the cDNA or gDNA that made up the material.

Per the original data handling: Reference gene primer amplification gave estimated nucleated cell counts. The assay was immunoSEQ multiplex PCR, and TCRdb's table has in-frame clones only and misses some. The V and J calls and clone size were taken over from that table, and D and trimming were inferred from the DNA. The sample records about 160,000 clones, more than 70% being singletons. V was cut by 1 base and J by 6 bases, with 9 bases left in between. This CDR3 is 13 amino acids long. Germline V CDR1 and CDR2: SEHNR, FQNEAQ (reference sequence). This clone was observed a handful of times. The chain has TRBV7-9 and TRBJ1-1; the D is unclear. The sequence was obtained from an elderly woman with active or convalescent COVID-19. The sequenced material came from peripheral blood. CDR3 sequence reads: CASSLETGAEAFF. CDR3 bases: TGTGCCAGCAGCTTAGAAACCGGGGCTGAAGCTTTCTTT.